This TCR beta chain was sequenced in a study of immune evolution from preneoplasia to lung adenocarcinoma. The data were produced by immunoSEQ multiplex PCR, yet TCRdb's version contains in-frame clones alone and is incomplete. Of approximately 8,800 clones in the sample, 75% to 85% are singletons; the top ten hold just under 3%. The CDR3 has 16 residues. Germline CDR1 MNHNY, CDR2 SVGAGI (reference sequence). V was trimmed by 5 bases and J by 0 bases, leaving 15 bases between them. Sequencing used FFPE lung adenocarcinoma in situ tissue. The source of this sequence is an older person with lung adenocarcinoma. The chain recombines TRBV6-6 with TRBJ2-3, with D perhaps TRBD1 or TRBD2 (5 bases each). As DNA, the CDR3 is TGTGCCAGCAGTACGGGGCAGTGGGGGAGCACAGATACGCAGTATTTT. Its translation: CASSTGQWGSTDTQYF.